This T cell receptor beta chain comes out of a study of shared clonotypes between healthy human individuals. Libraries were prepared by immunoSEQ multiplex PCR; TCRdb keeps only in-frame clonotypes and omits some of them. Of roughly 2.1 million clones listed, approximately 94% are singletons. About this clone: Its antigen is currently unknown.

Study outcomes and limitations: Larger richness was generally estimated for naive than memory subsets. Rarefaction analysis demonstrated incomplete sorted-subset sequencing notwithstanding large depth. Clonotype sharing across a few donors was observed for about 4.8% of naive CD4 clonotypes.

CD8 cells regarded as naive lacked CD45RO, were positively chosen for CCR7, and omitted terminally differentiated effector memory CD45RA+ cells. Sample: naive CD8+ T cells from PBMCs. The sequence was collected from a man aged 18-30 years in good health. Some clones in this sample may be carry-over from other donors' samples.

The CDR3 sequence is CASSFLGQGAGSGANVLTF. CDR3 nucleotides: TGTGCCAGCAGTTTCTTGGGACAGGGGGCCGGCTCTGGGGCCAACGTCCTGACTTTC. The rearrangement joins TRBV27 to TRBJ2-6, with 12 bases matching TRBD1. This CDR3 is 19 amino acids long. CDR1 is MNHEY and CDR2 is SMNVEV in the germline V gene (reference sequence). After removal of 3 bases from V and 0 bases from J, the junction contained 6 bases not matched to a gene.